Below, one T cell receptor beta chain is given with its context. Assay: immunoSEQ multiplex PCR; the TCRdb copy retains only in-frame clones and omits some. This table holds some 96,000 clones, approximately 95% found once. The data are from a study of control samples from healthy donors and cancer patients. This TCR was sampled from a man aged 18 to 30 in good health. The source material was blood.

The CDR3 spells CASSYSGSDEKLFF. The CDR3 DNA reads TGTGCCAGCAGTTACTCGGGCAGTGATGAAAAACTGTTTTTT. V is TRBV6-6 and J is TRBJ1-4, with D unclear. The CDR3 totals 14 residues. Germline V CDR1 and CDR2: MNHNY, SVGAGI (reference sequence). Trimming took off 0 bases at V and 6 bases at J, with 8 bases between the two ends.